This T cell receptor (beta chain) comes out of a study of blood T cell repertoires in COVID-19. Seattle's cohort entered during active infection and was followed longitudinally. This CDR3 contains 13 residues. V lost 6 bases and J 9 bases, leaving 15 bases between the germline ends. Germline assignment: CDR1 KGHSH and CDR2 LQKENI. TCRdb's copy holds only in-frame clones and misses some; the assay was immunoSEQ multiplex PCR. Counted here are some 290,000 clones, 88% occurring once; the ten biggest clones make up approximately 10%. Source material: peripheral blood. This sequence was found in a woman aged 25 to 39 with COVID-19, enrolled during active disease. The J gene is TRBJ2-1, the V gene TRBV18; D perhaps matches TRBD2 (6 bases). The CDR3 loop is CASSATSYGEQFF. CDR3 bases: TGTGCCAGCTCGGCAACTAGCTACGGTGAGCAGTTCTTC.